These 19 T cell receptor beta chains were sequenced from one sample in a study of OX40 agonist ivuxolimab in advanced cancers. The assay was immunoSEQ multiplex PCR, and TCRdb's table has in-frame clones only and misses some. The sample includes about 73,000 clones, 85% to 90% of them seen just once. Sequencing used CD4+ or CD8+ T cells sorted from blood, obtained in a trial of the OX40 agonist ivuxolimab. These receptors all stem from an adult with an advanced solid tumor such as melanoma, head and neck, liver or kidney cancer.

A few counts support this clone. The chain recombines TRBV19 with TRBJ2-7; 9 nucleotides match TRBD1. The junction had 10 bases not matched to a gene; V was cut back by 7 bases and J by 3 bases. The CDR3 totals 15 residues. Germline CDR1 and CDR2: LNHDA and SQIVND (reference sequence). The DNA for the CDR3 is TGTGCCAGTAAGCTCCAGGGACAGGGAGTCTACGAGCAGTACTTC. Encoded protein: CASKLQGQGVYEQYF. The full variable domain, its missing parts supplied by reference TRBV19 and TRBJ2-7, is DGGITQSPKYLFRKEGQNVTLSCEQNLNHDAMYWYRQDPGQGLRLIYYSQIVNDFQKGDIAEGYSVSREKKESFPLTVTSAQKNPTAFYLCASKLQGQGVYEQYFGPGTRLTVT.

V usage is TRBV10-3 and J usage is TRBJ1-3; 7 bases are shared with TRBD1. The germline gives CDR1 ENHRY, CDR2 SYGVKD. This CDR3 has 14 residues. The ends lost 8 bases at V and 4 bases at J; junction bases unmatched: 8. This chain's CDR3 is CAILDDRVGNTIYF. CDR3 DNA sequence: TGTGCCATCCTAGACGACAGGGTAGGAAACACCATATATTTT.

The gene calls are TRBV14 and TRBJ1-3; weak D call: TRBD1 (5 bases). V dropped 4 bases and J dropped 2 bases, with 9 bases sitting between them. The CDR3 runs to 14 residues. The germline CDR1 and CDR2 sequences are SGHDN and FVKESK. CDR3 region: CASSPTVTGNTIYF. DNA for the CDR3: TGTGCCAGCAGCCCGACAGTTACTGGAAACACCATATATTTT. The full variable domain, its missing parts supplied by reference TRBV14 and TRBJ1-3, is EAGVTQFPSHSVIEKGQTVTLRCDPISGHDNLYWYRRVMGKEIKFLLHFVKESKQDESGMPNNRFLAERTGGTYSTLKVQPAELEDSGVYFCASSPTVTGNTIYFGEGSWLTVV.

The chain is built from TRBV10-3 and TRBJ1-2, with unresolved D. CDR3 length: 13 amino acids. Germline CDR1 reads ENHRY; CDR2 reads SYGVKD. Trimming shortened V by 8 bases and J by 4 bases, and 14 bases separated the two germline ends. CDR3 nucleotides: TGTGCCATCGCTGTAGGTTTAGCCTATGGCTACACCTTC. Amino acid sequence: CAIAVGLAYGYTF.

The V gene is TRBV6-4, the J gene TRBJ1-3, with unresolved D. Looked up from germline, CDR1 is MRHNA and CDR2 is SNTAGT. The CDR3 is 18 amino acids. V was clipped by 5 bases and J by 2 bases, with 22 bases between them. Here the CDR3 reads CASSSTISTPVPGNTIYF. The CDR3 DNA follows: TGTGCCAGCAGTTCCACTATTTCGACTCCCGTACCTGGAAACACCATATATTTT.

This sequence joins TRBV21-1 and TRBJ2-1; the D call in the table, TRBD1, was not verified against the DNA. TRBV21-1 is marked as a pseudogene. The CDR3 is 12 residues long. The DNA for the CDR3 is TGTGCCAGCAGCACCCTGGGACAGGAGCAGTTCTTC. Translated, it gives CASSTLGQEQFF.

The chain has TRBV2 and TRBJ2-7; 7 bases line up with TRBD1. The germline V gene encodes CDR1 SNHLY and CDR2 FYNNEI. CDR3 size: 15 residues. With V trimmed by 2 bases and J by 0 bases, 4 bases remained unmatched. CDR3 residues: CASSERQGPSYEQYF. The CDR3 coding sequence is TGTGCCAGCAGTGAAAGACAGGGTCCCTCCTACGAGCAGTACTTC.

The chain carries TRBV19 and TRBJ1-5, with TRBD1 matching over 9 bases. There are 17 residues in the CDR3. The junction had 13 bases not matched to a gene; V was cut back by 8 bases and J by 2 bases. Germline CDR1 and CDR2: LNHDA and SQIVND (reference sequence). The DNA for the CDR3 is TGTGCCAGTGAACCCGGGACAGGGCCTGGTGGCAATCAGCCCCAGCATTTT. Amino acid sequence: CASEPGTGPGGNQPQHF.

The chain links TRBV7-9 to TRBJ2-1; D is perhaps TRBD2 (6 bases). The CDR3 spans 16 residues. Trimming left V 2 bases short and J 7 bases short, with 18 bases between. Germline assignment: CDR1 SEHNR and CDR2 FQNEAQ (reference sequence). The CDR3 protein is CASSLWAGQGWNEQFF. CDR3 DNA sequence: TGTGCCAGCAGCTTATGGGCGGGGCAGGGTTGGAATGAGCAGTTCTTC.

V usage is TRBV28 and J usage is TRBJ1-1; 12 bases match TRBD1. The germline V gene encodes CDR1 MDHEN and CDR2 SYDVKM. The V and J ends lost 7 bases and 0 bases, in that order; junction bases with no gene match: 9. CDR3 size: 17 residues. The DNA of the CDR3 is TGTGCCAGCATCCGACGGGACAGGGGGCCTCTGAACACTGAAGCTTTCTTT. Amino acid sequence: CASIRRDRGPLNTEAFF.

The rearrangement uses TRBV9 and TRBJ2-3; D possibly corresponds to TRBD2 (6 bases). This CDR3 has 15 residues. V was trimmed by 3 bases and J by 0 bases, leaving 11 bases between them. Per germline, CDR1 SGDLS and CDR2 YYNGEE. The CDR3 coding sequence is TGTGCCAGCAGCGCCTCCGGGGGTAGCACAGATACGCAGTATTTT. It is translated as CASSASGGSTDTQYF. Complete variable domain (other parts from reference TRBV9 and TRBJ2-3): DSGVTQTPKHLITATGQRVTLRCSPRSGDLSVYWYQQSLDQGLQFLIQYYNGEERAKGNILERFSAQQFPDLHSELNLSSLELGDSALYFCASSASGGSTDTQYFGPGTRLTVL.

This clone was seen a few times. The chain has TRBV25-1 and TRBJ1-1; D is possibly TRBD1 (5 bases). The CDR3 spans 12 residues. The germline gives CDR1 MGHDK, CDR2 SYGVNS. The V and J ends lost 6 bases and 1 base respectively, with 6 bases between them. The CDR3 DNA reads TGTGCCAGCAGGACAGCGAACACTGAAGCTTTCTTT. This codes for CASRTANTEAFF.

CDR3 amino acids: CASNTDGYRYF. CDR3 DNA sequence: TGTGCCAGCAACACTGACGGTTATAGGTACTTC. This sequence joins TRBV14 and TRBJ2-7; D not resolved. With 7 bases removed from V and 12 bases from J, the gap between germline ends came to 16 bases. This CDR3 region has 11 residues. Germline V gene data show CDR1 as SGHDN and CDR2 as FVKESK.

The chain employs TRBV5-1 and TRBJ2-2; the D gene is possibly TRBD1 (5 bases). V was cut by 3 bases and J by 0 bases, with 9 bases left in between. The CDR3 is 15 residues long. Germline V gene sequence: CDR1 SGHRS, CDR2 YFSETQ. CDR3 in DNA: TGCGCCAGCAGCTCCAGGGTTGCGAACACCGGGGAGCTGTTTTTT. This sequence encodes CASSSRVANTGELFF.

The gene calls are TRBV2 and TRBJ2-1; 11 bases are shared with TRBD2. The CDR3 has 15 residues. In germline, CDR1 is SNHLY, CDR2 FYNNEI. With V trimmed by 5 bases and J by 6 bases, 6 bases remained unmatched. The CDR3 DNA is TGTGCCAGCAGTACCACTAGCGGGAGTTTCAATGAGCAGTTCTTC. Its translation is CASSTTSGSFNEQFF.

The rearrangement uses TRBV10-1 and TRBJ2-1; D gene ambiguous. The CDR3 contains 10 residues. Trimming removed 7 bases at V and 7 bases at J, with 5 bases between. CDR1 is WNHNN and CDR2 is SYGVQD in the germline V gene (reference sequence). This CDR3 reads CASMANEQFF. In DNA, the CDR3 is TGCGCCAGCATGGCAAATGAGCAGTTCTTC.

The chain carries TRBV2 and TRBJ2-7, with TRBD1 matching 9 bases. The junction had 26 bases not matched to a gene; V was cut back by 8 bases and J by 6 bases. The CDR3 contains 19 residues. Germline CDR1 SNHLY, CDR2 FYNNEI. Here the CDR3 reads CASEVDGDRVFSGAAEQYF. CDR3 in DNA: TGTGCCAGCGAAGTCGATGGGGACAGGGTCTTCAGTGGAGCGGCCGAGCAGTACTTC.

This chain links TRBV5-1 with TRBJ2-3; unclear D gene. The germline V gene has CDR1 SGHRS and CDR2 YFSETQ. V was cut by 1 base and J by 5 bases, with 5 bases left in between. The CDR3 consists of 12 residues. The CDR3: CASSLPGDTQYF. The CDR3 region has the DNA TGCGCCAGCAGCTTGCCCGGAGATACGCAGTATTTT.

The rearrangement uses TRBV10-2 and TRBJ2-7, with 7 positions matching TRBD2. The ends lost 3 bases at V and 1 base at J; junction bases unmatched: 9. The CDR3 length is 16 residues. Germline loops: CDR1 WSHSY, CDR2 SAAADI. CDR3 sequence reads: CASSEDQLAYSYEQYF. In DNA form, the CDR3 reads TGCGCCAGCAGTGAAGACCAACTAGCGTATTCCTACGAGCAGTACTTC.